This T cell receptor beta chain was documented in a study of blood T cells in healthy people across ages. In this sample, this clonotype turned up once. What it binds is not known. Through a sample-barcoded 5' primer and a J-beta primer mix, a second PCR was run for roughly 7 to 11 cycles. TCRdb re-called the 5' RACE reads through MiXCR, storing one row per CDR3 protein. Of under 1,000,000 distinct CDR3 sequences detected, around 36% appear once; the ten largest clones hold 10% to 15%. Caucasian individuals from Russia who were healthy and aged 6 to 90 acted as donors. Each of the donors had 9 to 10 milliliters of peripheral blood drawn into EDTA-treated Vacutainer tubes. Trimming removed 2 bases at V and 3 bases at J, with 23 bases between. CDR1 and CDR2 (germline): MNHEY, SVGAGI. The CDR3 is 18 amino acids. General study points: Per million T cells, TCR beta diversity dropped roughly linearly as age increased. Correlation between TCR beta diversity and naive T cell percentage was strong.

Sequenced material: blood. The V and J genes are TRBV6-5 and TRBJ2-7, with D possibly TRBD2 on 6 matching bases. This clonotype was obtained from a man between 18 and 29 years old in good health. CDR3 sequence reads: CASSYAGTDIGGDYEQYF. The CDR3 region has the DNA TGTGCCAGCAGTTACGCCGGGACTGATATCGGAGGGGACTACGAGCAGTACTTC.